The T cell receptor (beta chain) described here comes from a study of PD-1 blockade in mismatch repair-deficient tumors. About the study: Patients had around twelve mismatch repair-deficient cancer types, all previously treated and progressing. Study-wide results and limits: Tumor-resident clones, often absent from pretreatment blood, expanded after pembrolizumab and then contracted.

A word on this clone: The antigen remains undetermined.

Profiling relied on immunoSEQ multiplex PCR, and the TCRdb table lists in-frame clones only, not all of them. The sample includes roughly 53,000 clones, around 73% seen only once; the top ten take 3% to 3.5%. The V and J ends lost 4 bases and 4 bases respectively, with 13 bases between them. The CDR3 contains 15 residues. Germline V gene data show CDR1 as LNHDA and CDR2 as SQIVND (reference sequence). TCR sequencing covered a few patients who responded to pembrolizumab. The starting material was peripheral blood, obtained 4 weeks after starting pembrolizumab. The chain recombines TRBV19 with TRBJ1-4, with unresolved D. The receptor's source is an adult with mismatch repair-deficient cancer. CDR3 DNA: TGTGCCAGTAGTACTCCCTCCGGGGTTAATGAAAAACTGTTTTTT. Amino acid sequence: CASSTPSGVNEKLFF. Combining the CDR3 with reference TRBV19 and TRBJ1-4 gives the whole variable domain DGGITQSPKYLFRKEGQNVTLSCEQNLNHDAMYWYRQDPGQGLRLIYYSQIVNDFQKGDIAEGYSVSREKKESFPLTVTSAQKNPTAFYLCASSTPSGVNEKLFFGSGTQLSVL.